The 9 T cell receptor beta chains reported below all come from one sample, sequenced in a study of shared clonotypes between healthy human individuals. Profiled with immunoSEQ multiplex PCR; TCRdb holds only in-frame clones, not every one. Here the sample spans approximately 110,000 clones, roughly 70% being singletons. Sequencing was carried out using memory CD8+ T cells sorted from blood. Described subset: CD45RO+ cells pooled with CCR7-negative TemRA cells. All receptors come from a young woman in good health.

This rearrangement joins TRBV6-1 to TRBJ2-6; 8 nucleotides align to TRBD1. V gave up 3 bases and J gave up 0 bases; unmatched junction bases: 1. The CDR3 is 16 residues long. Germline V gives CDR1 MNHNS, CDR2 SASEGT. Here the CDR3 reads CASSDTGGSGANVLTF. Written as DNA, the CDR3 is TGTGCCAGCAGTGATACAGGGGGCTCTGGGGCCAACGTCCTGACTTTC.

The chain couples TRBV20-1 to TRBJ2-7; TRBD1 is a possible D gene (5 bases). The CDR3 extends over 11 amino acids. The V end lost 6 bases, the J end lost 8 bases, and 14 bases lay between the germline ends. Germline V gene data show CDR1 as DFQATT and CDR2 as SNEGSKA (reference sequence). The CDR3 here is CSAEPGNQQYF. The CDR3 bases are TGCAGTGCCGAACCAGGGAACCAGCAGTACTTC.

The chain recombines TRBV25-1 with TRBJ2-7; weak D call: TRBD2 (6 bases). This CDR3 spans 18 amino acids. Germline V gene sequence: CDR1 MGHDK, CDR2 SYGVNS. The V end was cut by 3 bases, the J end by 7 bases, with 28 bases between. The CDR3 protein is CASSDSFEEGKTGEEQYF. The CDR3 DNA follows: TGTGCCAGCAGTGACTCGTTTGAAGAGGGGAAGACGGGGGAGGAGCAGTACTTC.

This chain links TRBV9 with TRBJ2-2, with D perhaps being TRBD1 or TRBD2 (5 bases each). V lost 3 bases, J lost 3 bases, and 9 bases lay in between. The CDR3 spans 14 residues. Germline V gene lookup returns CDR1 SGDLS and CDR2 YYNGEE. The CDR3 spells CASSERGYTGELFF. The DNA for the CDR3 is TGTGCCAGCAGCGAGAGGGGTTACACCGGGGAGCTGTTTTTT.

The V call is TRBV6-5, the J call TRBJ1-1; the D is unclear. The V end lost 4 bases, the J end lost 3 bases, and 18 bases lay between the germline ends. Germline V gene data show CDR1 as MNHEY and CDR2 as SVGAGI. This CDR3 spans 16 amino acids. The CDR3 nucleotides are TGTGCCAGCAGTTCAAGACGACGTGCAGAACACACTGAAGCTTTCTTT. Amino acid sequence: CASSSRRRAEHTEAFF.

Points on this clone: This may stem from a read error, because a much larger clone lies one nucleotide away. This chain connects TRBV7-9 to TRBJ2-7; D is possibly TRBD2 (6 bases). The V gene lost 5 bases and the J gene lost 2 bases, with 13 bases spanning the gap. CDR1 SEHNR and CDR2 FQNEAQ come from the germline V gene (reference sequence). The CDR3 contains 14 residues. CDR3 residues: CASSPRDFTYEQYF. The CDR3 bases are TGTGCCAGCAGCCCCCGGGACTTTACCTACGAGCAGTACTTC.

A few counts support this clone. The junction differs from germline at one of its ends, possibly a read error. The CDR3 bases are TGTGCCGGCTCGTCCGGGACAGGTACGCAGTATTTT. Protein sequence: CAGSSGTGTQYF. The chain carries TRBV6-6 and TRBJ2-3; 8 positions match TRBD1. The germline CDR1 and CDR2 sequences are MNHNY and SVGAGI (reference sequence). This CDR3 spans 12 amino acids.

The rearrangement links TRBV6-5 to TRBJ2-7, with 14 bases matching TRBD2. V shed 11 bases and J 7 bases; nucleotides not matched to a gene: 4. This CDR3 spans 12 amino acids. Germline CDR1 MNHEY, CDR2 SVGAGI. The CDR3, as DNA: TGTGCCGAGCGGACTAGCGGGGGGGAGCAGTACTTC. Protein product: CAERTSGGEQYF.

The J gene is TRBJ1-1, the V gene TRBV28; no clear D gene. V was trimmed by 2 bases and J by 4 bases, leaving 17 bases between them. The CDR3 contains 16 residues. Looked up from germline, CDR1 is MDHEN and CDR2 is SYDVKM. CDR3 coding DNA: TGTGCCAGCAGTTTAGACACATTACGGGCTACCACTGAAGCTTTCTTT. Protein product: CASSLDTLRATTEAFF.